This T cell receptor beta chain was sequenced during a study of blood T cell repertoires in COVID-19 (dated by TCRdb to the early 2020s). Regarding the study in general: Samples from collaborators originated in the United States, Italy and Spain and spanned both the acute and convalescent phases of COVID-19. Where available, HLA class I and class II types were obtained from metadata supplied by the sample provider rather than from assay-based typing. A de-identified subject ID, COVID-19 status, age in years and sex were almost always included in the sample metadata. Samples were obtained from the ongoing ImmuneRACE study (first 160 participants) and from some 1,300 subjects provided by 6 global collaborators. The dataset comprised deeply sampled blood TCRbeta repertoires from subjects exposed to, actively infected with, or recovered from COVID-19. The prospective study material was composed of cDNA or gDNA derived from T cells, B-cell-depleted T cells, or PBMCs. The repertoires were made available in a free public database intended to serve as a resource for research on the immune response to SARS-CoV-2. The study at large found these results: The amount of clinical and demographic metadata varied by source and participant and was provided uncurated.

Participants in the prospective study were enrolled through a virtual design, were aged roughly 18 to 100 years, and lived in approximately 25 United States geographic areas. In the prospective study, cohorts were assigned on the basis of participant-reported clinical history obtained from a screening survey and a study questionnaire. Recovered participants in ImmuneRACE Cohort 3 were defined by two consecutive negative NP/OP PCR tests, clearance by a healthcare professional, or resolution of symptoms. Each participant in the prospective study had whole blood, serum and a nasopharyngeal or oropharyngeal swab collected by mobile phlebotomists. Prospective study participants could optionally give additional blood draws and questionnaires over a roughly two-month period. Before DNA extraction, blood samples from the prospective study were shipped at room temperature or frozen. CDR1 SGHNT and CDR2 YENEEA are derived from the germline V gene. Trimming leaves V shorter by 1 base and J shorter by 6 bases, with the junction holding 6 bases beyond the gene matches. CDR3 length: 16 amino acids, cysteine to phenylalanine. Left in the record is the CDR3 DNA by itself, 48 bases read in frame from the first base.

TCRbeta CDR3 regions were amplified from genomic DNA using the immunoSEQ Assay, a bias-controlled multiplex PCR. The published analysis was carried out like this. The number of nucleated cells in each sample was estimated from the amplification of reference gene primers within the assay. To quantify the absolute abundance of each unique TCRbeta CDR3 rearrangement, sequence reads were collapsed and filtered. Productive Simpson clonality was computed per sample as the square root of Simpson's diversity index over productive rearrangements. TCRdb provides this immuneACCESS table in a form limited to in-frame rearrangements. Some clones are lacking; in checked studies, under half of them reflect an unresolved V gene, and why the rest are absent is not known. V, J and clone size reflect that table, while D and trimming were determined from the DNA. The sample data list approximately 300,000 clones, and roughly 90% of these were observed just once. Clones ranked in the top ten supply approximately 17% of the sample.

For this clone: No cognate antigen has been identified for it. Base qualities are missing; no much larger clone stands one base away.

Sample: PBMCs or T cells enriched from blood (not recorded which). This TCR was sampled from a woman in her thirties who had recovered from COVID-19. The chain joins TRBV11-3 to TRBJ2-1; TRBD2 matches 10 bases in the middle. The CDR3 has the sequence CASSLGSSGSSNEQFF. The nucleotides are TGTGCCAGCAGCTTAGGCTCTAGCGGGAGCTCCAATGAGCAGTTCTTC.